This TCR beta chain was sequenced for a study of CD8+CD57+ T cells in acquired aplastic anemia. In germline, CDR1 is DFQATT, CDR2 SNEGSKA (reference sequence). Trimming stripped 1 base from V and 2 bases from J, with 11 bases between. This CDR3 region has 14 residues. Regarding this clonotype: Its antigen is unidentified.

The study, taken as a whole, reports: Patients and controls shared 25 to 30 CD8+ CDR3 sequences, highly expressed in patients.

Genomic DNA provided the template from which TCR beta VDJ and CDR3 profiles were obtained. MiXCR, applied by TCRdb to the reads, yields one record per CDR3 protein. The repertoire includes 180,000 or so distinct CDR3 sequences, around half of them detected once, and roughly 3% sits in the top ten. The rearrangement uses TRBV20-1 and TRBJ2-5, with D possibly TRBD2 on 6 matching bases. Specimen: sorted CD4+, CD8+, or CD8+CD57+ T cells (not recorded which) from PBMCs. This receptor was identified in a human donor in good health. The CDR3: CSARGTNEQETQYF. CDR3 nucleotides: TGCAGTGCTAGAGGGACTAACGAGCAAGAGACCCAGTACTTC.